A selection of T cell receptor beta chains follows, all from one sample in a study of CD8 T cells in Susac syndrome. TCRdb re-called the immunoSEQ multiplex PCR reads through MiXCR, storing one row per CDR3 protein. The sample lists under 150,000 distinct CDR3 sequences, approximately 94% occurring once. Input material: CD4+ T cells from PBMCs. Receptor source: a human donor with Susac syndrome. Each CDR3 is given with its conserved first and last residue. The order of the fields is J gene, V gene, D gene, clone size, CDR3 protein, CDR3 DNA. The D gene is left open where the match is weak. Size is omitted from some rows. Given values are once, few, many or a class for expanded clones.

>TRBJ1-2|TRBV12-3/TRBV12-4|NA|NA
CASSPTSGYGGYTF
TGTGCCAGCAGTCCCACCTCAGGCTATGGCGGCTACACCTTC
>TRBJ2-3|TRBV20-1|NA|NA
CSARSGSRITDTQYF
TGCAGTGCTAGGAGTGGTTCTAGAATCACAGATACGCAGTATTTT
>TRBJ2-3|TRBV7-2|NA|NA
CASSDRGSGSQDTQYF
TGTGCCAGCAGCGACAGGGGTAGCGGGAGTCAAGATACGCAGTATTTT
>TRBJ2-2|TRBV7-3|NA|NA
CASSSLAHPGELFF
TGTGCCAGCAGCTCACTAGCTCATCCCGGGGAGCTGTTTTTT
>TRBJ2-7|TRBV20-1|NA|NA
CSASQGSGRGEQYF
TGCAGTGCTAGTCAAGGGTCGGGTCGGGGCGAGCAGTACTTC
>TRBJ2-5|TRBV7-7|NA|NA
CASSLGPGIQETQYF
TGTGCCAGCAGCTTAGGGCCAGGGATACAAGAGACCCAGTACTTC
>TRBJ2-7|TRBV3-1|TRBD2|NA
CASTAGGRQYF
TGTGCCAGCACCGCGGGGGGACGGCAGTACTTC
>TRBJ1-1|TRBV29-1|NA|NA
CSVIRTDMNTEAFF
TGCAGCGTCATCCGGACAGACATGAACACTGAAGCTTTCTTT
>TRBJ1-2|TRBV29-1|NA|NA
CSGSGADGYTF
TGCAGCGGGTCAGGGGCCGATGGCTACACCTTC
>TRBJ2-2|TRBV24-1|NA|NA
CATSGGTGELFF
TGTGCCACCAGTGGAGGGACCGGGGAGCTGTTTTTT
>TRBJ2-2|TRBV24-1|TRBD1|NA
CATSDWGQTNTGELFF
TGTGCCACCAGTGATTGGGGACAGACGAACACCGGGGAGCTGTTTTTT
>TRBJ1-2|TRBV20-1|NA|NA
CSAREWGSGGYTF
TGCAGTGCTAGAGAGTGGGGGTCAGGTGGCTACACCTTC
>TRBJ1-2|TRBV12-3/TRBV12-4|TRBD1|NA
CASSPDRGFGYTF
TGTGCCAGCAGCCCAGACAGGGGGTTTGGCTACACCTTC
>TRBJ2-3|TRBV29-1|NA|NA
CSVGGGGRGTDTQYF
TGCAGCGTTGGAGGGGGGGGGCGCGGCACAGATACGCAGTATTTT
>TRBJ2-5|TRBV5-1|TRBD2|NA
CASRYLGTSEETQYF
TGCGCCAGCAGATATCTCGGGACTAGCGAAGAGACCCAGTACTTC
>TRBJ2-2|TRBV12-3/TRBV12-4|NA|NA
CASSYRAGRELFF
TGTGCCAGCAGCTACAGGGCGGGGAGGGAGCTGTTTTTT
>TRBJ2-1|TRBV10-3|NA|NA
CAIRDRVFTYNEQFF
TGTGCCATCAGGGATAGGGTTTTCACCTACAATGAGCAGTTCTTC
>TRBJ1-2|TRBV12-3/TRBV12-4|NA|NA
CASSTVNYGYTF
TGTGCCAGCAGTACAGTTAACTATGGCTACACCTTC
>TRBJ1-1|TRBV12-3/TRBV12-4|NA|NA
CASSFSGWGRVNTEAFF
TGTGCCAGCAGTTTTTCGGGTTGGGGGAGGGTGAACACTGAAGCTTTCTTT
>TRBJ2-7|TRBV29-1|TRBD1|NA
CSVVRLDRGGSYEQYF
TGCAGCGTTGTGAGACTGGACAGGGGGGGATCCTACGAGCAGTACTTC
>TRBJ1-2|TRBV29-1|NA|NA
CSVEARTATNYGYTF
TGCAGCGTTGAAGCCAGGACAGCTACAAACTATGGCTACACCTTC
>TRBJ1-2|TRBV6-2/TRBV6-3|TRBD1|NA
CASSYQGTGSNYGYTF
TGTGCCAGCAGTTACCAGGGGACAGGGTCCAACTATGGCTACACCTTC
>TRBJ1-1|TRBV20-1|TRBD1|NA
CSADYRGNTEAFF
TGCAGTGCTGACTACAGGGGGAACACTGAAGCTTTCTTT
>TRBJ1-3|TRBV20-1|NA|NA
CSASGAARGNTIYF
TGCAGTGCTAGCGGGGCGGCCAGGGGAAACACCATATATTTT
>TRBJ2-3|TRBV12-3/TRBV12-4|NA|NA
CASSFPVDGLTDTQYF
TGTGCCAGCAGTTTCCCGGTCGACGGACTCACAGATACGCAGTATTTT
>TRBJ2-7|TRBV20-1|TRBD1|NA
CSARQGYEQYF
TGCAGTGCCAGACAGGGCTACGAGCAGTACTTC
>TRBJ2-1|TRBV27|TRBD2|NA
CASSPQGGGESNEQFF
TGTGCCAGCAGTCCCCAAGGCGGGGGGGAGAGCAATGAGCAGTTCTTC
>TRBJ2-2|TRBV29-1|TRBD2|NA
CSALLPGLAEVTGELFF
TGCAGCGCCCTTCTTCCGGGACTAGCGGAGGTCACCGGGGAGCTGTTTTTT
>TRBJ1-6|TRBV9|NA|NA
CASSVGRNSPLHF
TGTGCCAGCAGCGTAGGACGGAATTCACCCCTCCACTTT
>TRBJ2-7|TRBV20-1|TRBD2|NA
CSAISGLAPLEQYF
TGCAGTGCTATTTCGGGACTAGCTCCTCTCGAGCAGTACTTC
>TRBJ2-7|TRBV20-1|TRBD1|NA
CSASRGWDEQYF
TGCAGTGCTAGCAGGGGGTGGGACGAGCAGTACTTC
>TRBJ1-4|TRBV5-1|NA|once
CASSTSAGEKLFF
TGCGCCAGCAGCACATCAGCTGGGGAAAAACTGTTTTTT
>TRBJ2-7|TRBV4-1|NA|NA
CASSPPLGEQYF
TGCGCCAGCAGCCCGCCTCTCGGCGAGCAGTACTTC
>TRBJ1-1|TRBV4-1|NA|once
CASSQDTIYTEAFF
TGCGCCAGCAGCCAAGATACGATTTACACTGAAGCTTTCTTT
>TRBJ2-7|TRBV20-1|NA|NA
CSASLGREQYF
TGCAGTGCTAGTTTGGGGAGGGAGCAGTACTTC
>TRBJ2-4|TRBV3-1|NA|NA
CASRRRQGGENIQYF
TGTGCCAGCAGACGGAGACAGGGCGGGGAAAACATTCAGTACTTC
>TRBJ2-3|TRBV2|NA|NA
CASSEWTVADTQYF
TGTGCCAGCAGTGAGTGGACAGTGGCAGATACGCAGTATTTT
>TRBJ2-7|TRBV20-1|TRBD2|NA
CSAIYSGRGGEQYF
TGCAGTGCTATCTATAGCGGGAGGGGGGGAGAGCAGTACTTC
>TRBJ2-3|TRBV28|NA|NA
CASSSGSLGTDTQYF
TGTGCCAGCAGTTCCGGGAGTTTGGGCACAGATACGCAGTATTTT
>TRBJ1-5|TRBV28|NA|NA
CASRIPRPGDQPQHF
TGTGCCAGCAGAATACCAAGACCGGGGGATCAGCCCCAGCATTTT
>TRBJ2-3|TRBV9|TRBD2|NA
CASSGTSGRGGTQYF
TGTGCCAGCAGCGGGACTAGCGGGAGGGGAGGCACGCAGTATTTT
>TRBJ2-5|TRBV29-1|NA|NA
CSVDRAVRGTQYF
TGCAGCGTTGATAGGGCGGTGAGAGGGACCCAGTACTTC
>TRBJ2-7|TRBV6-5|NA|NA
CASSYSAGGLYEQYF
TGTGCCAGCAGTTACTCGGCAGGGGGACTCTACGAGCAGTACTTC
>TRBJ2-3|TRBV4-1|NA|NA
CASSQEGSVSGSTDTQYF
TGCGCCAGCAGCCAAGAAGGTTCGGTCAGCGGGAGCACAGATACGCAGTATTTT
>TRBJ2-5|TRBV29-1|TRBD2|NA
CSAQGLVGGTQYF
TGCAGCGCCCAGGGACTAGTCGGCGGGACCCAGTACTTC
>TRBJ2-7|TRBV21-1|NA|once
CASSPPDRTTEEQYF
TGTGCCAGCAGCCCGCCGGACAGGACCACTGAGGAGCAGTACTTC
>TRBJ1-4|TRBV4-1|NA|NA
CASSPPGSNEKLFF
TGCGCCAGCAGCCCCCCCGGGAGTAATGAAAAACTGTTTTTT
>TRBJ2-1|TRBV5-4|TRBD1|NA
CASSLGGTGGNEQFF
TGTGCCAGCAGCTTGGGTGGGACAGGGGGCAATGAGCAGTTCTTC
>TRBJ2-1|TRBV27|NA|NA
CASRAGPTYNEQFF
TGTGCCAGCAGAGCGGGCCCGACCTACAATGAGCAGTTCTTC
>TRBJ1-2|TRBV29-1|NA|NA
CSVVMASVGYTF
TGCAGCGTTGTTATGGCTTCGGTTGGCTACACCTTC
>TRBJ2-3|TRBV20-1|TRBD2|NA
CSATPTSRVTDTQYF
TGCAGTGCTACCCCGACTAGCAGGGTAACAGATACGCAGTATTTT
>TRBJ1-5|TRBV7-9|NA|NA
CASSLYAGGADNQPQHF
TGTGCCAGCAGCTTATATGCGGGGGGGGCAGATAATCAGCCCCAGCATTTT
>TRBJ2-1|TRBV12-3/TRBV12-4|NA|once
CASSSLGTRAGEQFF
TGTGCCAGCAGTTCACTGGGGACCCGAGCTGGTGAGCAGTTCTTC
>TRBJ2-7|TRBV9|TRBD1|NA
CASSATGAYEQYF
TGTGCCAGCAGCGCTACAGGGGCCTACGAGCAGTACTTC